The rows below give T cell receptor beta chains drawn from one sample of a study of T cell responses to AZD1222 COVID-19 vaccine. The assay was immunoSEQ multiplex PCR, and TCRdb's table has in-frame clones only and misses some. The table lists 190,000 or so clones, roughly 90% of them singletons. Sequencing used peripheral blood, obtained 28 days after the second AZD1222 dose. The receptors were sampled from an adult who received the AZD1222 COVID-19 vaccine. CDR3s include the opening cysteine and the closing phenylalanine or tryptophan. The D gene is left open where the match is weak. Size is omitted from some rows. Given values are once, few, many or a class for expanded clones.

d_call clone_size j_call v_call cdr3_nt cdr3_aa
- - TRBJ1-2 TRBV28 TGTGCCAGCGCCGGGGGGGCAGGTCGCGGCTACACCTTC CASAGGAGRGYTF
- - TRBJ2-5 TRBV23-1 TGCGCCAGCAGTCAACAGATAATGGAGACCCAGTACTTC CASSQQIMETQYF
- - TRBJ2-1 TRBV6-2/TRBV6-3 TGTGCCAGCACCCCATCTCTTAGTACCCATGAGCAGTTCTTC CASTPSLSTHEQFF
- - TRBJ2-5 TRBV28 TGTGCCAGCAGTTTCCCGGACACCCAAGAGACCCAGTACTTC CASSFPDTQETQYF
- - TRBJ2-3 TRBV10-1 TGCGCCAGCAGTGAAGGATTAGGGGCAGATACGCAGTATTTT CASSEGLGADTQYF
- - TRBJ2-1 TRBV4-1 TGCGCCAGCAGCCTAACAGTGGGGGACTCCTACAATGAGCAGTTCTTC CASSLTVGDSYNEQFF
TRBD1 - TRBJ1-3 TRBV6-1 TGTGCCAGCAGTGAAGACTGGGACAGGGGCCGAAACACCATATATTTT CASSEDWDRGRNTIYF
- - TRBJ1-1 TRBV7-9 TGTGCCAGCAGCCGGACAGACACTGAAGCTTTCTTT CASSRTDTEAFF
TRBD2 once TRBJ2-1 TRBV18 TGTGCCAGCCGGCCGGGACTAGCGGCCTACAATGAGCAGTTCTTC CASRPGLAAYNEQFF
TRBD2 - TRBJ2-7 TRBV10-3 TGTGCCATCAGTGAGCCTAGCGGGGATTCCTACGAGCAGTACTTC CAISEPSGDSYEQYF
TRBD1 - TRBJ1-2 TRBV4-2 TGTGCCAGCACGGGACAGGGGGCAGACTACACCTTC CASTGQGADYTF
TRBD1 - TRBJ1-5 TRBV28 TGTGCCAGCAGCCGCACAGGGGTAGGGCAGCCCCAGCATTTT CASSRTGVGQPQHF
TRBD2 - TRBJ2-7 TRBV3-1/TRBV3-2 TGTGCCAGCAGCCCCTCGGGACTAGCGGGAGTCGAGCAGTACTTC CASSPSGLAGVEQYF
- - TRBJ2-5 TRBV7-9 TGTGCCAGCAGCCTAGGGGCAGAAGAGACCCAGTACTTC CASSLGAEETQYF
- - TRBJ2-7 TRBV28 TGTGCCAGCAGTTCCGTTAGCAGAGCCTACGAGCAGTACTTC CASSSVSRAYEQYF
- - TRBJ1-2 TRBV11-3 TGTGCCAGCAGCTTATCAGGTGCTGGCTACACCTTC CASSLSGAGYTF
- - TRBJ2-7 TRBV4-3 TGCGCCAGCAGCCATGTTCCGGACGGCTCCTACGAGCAGTACTTC CASSHVPDGSYEQYF
TRBD2 - TRBJ2-7 TRBV18 TGTGCCAGCTCACCGAGACTAGCGAACGACGAGCAGTACTTC CASSPRLANDEQYF
TRBD1 - TRBJ1-3 TRBV28 TGTGCCAGCAGTTTACCGTTTTGGCAGGGGGCCGGAAACACCATATATTTT CASSLPFWQGAGNTIYF
- - TRBJ1-3 TRBV28 TGTGCCGCGAGAGGGTCCGACTCGACTTCTGGAAACACCATATATTTT CAARGSDSTSGNTIYF
TRBD1 - TRBJ1-2 TRBV28 TGTGCCAGCAGTTTATTTGGACAGGGACATGCAGCCTATGGCTACACCTTC CASSLFGQGHAAYGYTF
- - TRBJ1-3 TRBV2 TGTGCCTCTAGGGCCGGACTCTCTGGAAACACCATATATTTT CASRAGLSGNTIYF
- - TRBJ1-4 TRBV19 TGTGCCAGTAGTAACATTAAACGGGCCGAGGATTATGAAAAACTGTTTTTT CASSNIKRAEDYEKLFF
TRBD1 - TRBJ1-4 TRBV3-1/TRBV3-2 TGTGCCAGCAATTTATGGGGACAGGGTAATGAAAAACTGTTTTTT CASNLWGQGNEKLFF
TRBD2 - TRBJ2-2 TRBV5-1 TGCGCCAGCAGCTTGGATGGTAGCGGGACCGCCGGGGAGCTGTTTTTT CASSLDGSGTAGELFF
- - TRBJ1-5 TRBV6-2/TRBV6-3 TGTGCCAGCAGTCGACCAAACGATCAGCCCCAGCATTTT CASSRPNDQPQHF
- - TRBJ2-2 TRBV7-2 TGTGCCAGCAGCTTACAGGGGACGACCCCCGGGGAGCTGTTTTTT CASSLQGTTPGELFF
- once TRBJ1-5 TRBV28 TGTGCCAGCAGTTTAACCCAATATAGCAATCAGCCCCAGCATTTT CASSLTQYSNQPQHF
- - TRBJ1-5 TRBV28 TGTGCCAGCAGTTTGAATCCGTCACAACGCAATCAGCCCCAGCATTTT CASSLNPSQRNQPQHF